One sample yielded the 15 T cell receptor beta chains listed below, sequenced in a study of blood T cell repertoires in COVID-19. Assay used: immunoSEQ multiplex PCR; TCRdb lists only in-frame clones, some missing. The data contain about 130,000 clones, around 78% of them singletons. Material: peripheral blood. Every receptor here comes from a human donor in a cohort sampled during active COVID-19.

The V call is TRBV10-2, the J call TRBJ1-1; 7 bases are shared with TRBD1. V shed 4 bases and J 3 bases; nucleotides not matched to a gene: 2. CDR3 length equals 13 residues. Germline CDR1 reads WSHSY; CDR2 reads SAAADI. The CDR3: CASSVDRDTEAFF. DNA of the CDR3: TGCGCCAGCAGTGTAGACAGGGACACTGAAGCTTTCTTT.

The rearrangement joins TRBV6-5 to TRBJ1-6; possibly TRBD1 for D (6 bases). Germline CDR1 MNHEY, CDR2 SVGAGI. Between the trimmed V and J ends, which lost 0 bases and 8 bases, there was a span of 14 bases. The CDR3 runs 16 residues. CDR3 nucleotides: TGTGCCAGCAGTTACTCGTGGGGGCAGAGGGATTCACCCCTCCACTTT. Translating it yields CASSYSWGQRDSPLHF.

The V gene is TRBV27, the J gene TRBJ2-7, with D possibly TRBD1 on 5 matching bases. CDR1 and CDR2 (germline): MNHEY, SMNVEV (reference sequence). V lost 6 bases to trimming and J lost 7 bases, with 16 bases between them. The CDR3 has 13 residues. CDR3 residues: CASSHRQGEEQYF. As DNA, the CDR3 is TGTGCCAGCAGCCACCGGCAGGGTGAAGAGCAGTACTTC.

The sample holds a few counts of this clone. The chain uses TRBV6-5 and TRBJ2-7; the match to TRBD1 covers 8 bases. The CDR3 totals 14 residues. V was pared by 4 bases and J by 1 base, with 3 bases of the junction left unmatched. In germline, CDR1 is MNHEY, CDR2 SVGAGI. CDR3 sequence reads: CASSWTGTSYEQYF. For the CDR3, the DNA is TGTGCCAGCAGTTGGACAGGGACATCCTACGAGCAGTACTTC.

The genes are TRBV29-1 and TRBJ2-7, with 9 bases fitting TRBD1. Trimming took 7 bases from V and 4 from J; bases not matched to a gene: 2. This CDR3 region has 11 residues. Per germline, CDR1 SQVTM and CDR2 ANQGSEA. Here the CDR3 reads CSGGTGYEQYF. DNA for the CDR3: TGCAGCGGCGGGACAGGGTACGAGCAGTACTTC.

This chain links TRBV2 with TRBJ1-2; 7 bases match TRBD1. The CDR3 covers 18 residues. V shed 3 bases and J 5 bases; nucleotides not matched to a gene: 18. Germline CDR1 and CDR2: SNHLY and FYNNEI. The CDR3 sequence: CASSEDLGQPAPPYGYTF. In DNA, the CDR3 is TGTGCCAGCAGTGAGGATTTGGGACAGCCCGCGCCCCCTTATGGCTACACCTTC.

The chain links TRBV30 to TRBJ1-1; unclear D gene. CDR3 length equals 13 residues. Germline assignment: CDR1 GTSNPN and CDR2 SVGIG (reference sequence). Trimming cost V 1 base and J 6 bases, with 12 bases left between them. CDR3 sequence (DNA): TGTGCCTGGAGTGCAGTCAAAGACTCTGAAGCTTTCTTT. This translates into CAWSAVKDSEAFF.

The rearrangement links TRBV6-2 or TRBV6-3 to TRBJ2-1, with 7 bases that match TRBD2. The CDR3 consists of 15 residues. Per the germline V gene, CDR1 is MNHEY and CDR2 is SVGEGT. V lost 0 bases and J lost 2; bases outside the gene matches: 1. The CDR3 DNA reads TGTGCCAGCAGTTACTCGGCGGGGGCCTACAATGAGCAGTTCTTC. This translates into CASSYSAGAYNEQFF.

The genes are TRBV5-1 and TRBJ1-2; 8 positions match TRBD1. Germline V gene sequence: CDR1 SGHRS, CDR2 YFSETQ. The J segment lost 2 bases and the V segment lost 4 bases, leaving 7 bases of the junction unmatched. The CDR3 has 15 amino acids. CDR3 coding DNA: TGCGCCAGCAGCGCCTTAAGACAGGGGAACTATGGCTACACCTTC. Translated: CASSALRQGNYGYTF.

CDR3 DNA: TGTGCCAGCTCAGTTGTCGGACAGGGAAGGGAGACCCAGTACTTC. It codes for CASSVVGQGRETQYF. V gene TRBV18 combines with J gene TRBJ2-5, with TRBD1 matching over 8 bases. Germline assignment: CDR1 KGHSH and CDR2 LQKENI. The CDR3 consists of 15 residues. V was pared by 5 bases and J by 5 bases, with 10 bases of the junction left unmatched. The full variable domain, completed using reference TRBV18 and TRBJ2-5, is NAGVMQNPRHLVRRRGQEARLRCSPMKGHSHVYWYRQLPEEGLKFMVYLQKENIIDESGMPKERFSAEFPKEGPSILRIQQVVRGDSAAYFCASSVVGQGRETQYFGPGTRLLVL.

The chain has TRBV18 and TRBJ1-1; D is ambiguous. This CDR3 spans 15 amino acids. Germline lookup yields CDR1 KGHSH and CDR2 LQKENI. Deletions cut 7 bases from V and 0 bases from J, with 15 bases between. CDR3 DNA sequence: TGTGCCAGCTTGAATAGGGAGGTAATGAACACTGAAGCTTTCTTT. Protein sequence: CASLNREVMNTEAFF.

The chain uses TRBV19 and TRBJ1-2; D is ambiguous. CDR3 length equals 17 residues. Germline assignment: CDR1 LNHDA and CDR2 SQIVND (reference sequence). The ends were cut back, 3 bases at V and 0 bases at J, with 17 bases in the middle. The CDR3 here is CASSIKQITSSNYGYTF. CDR3 coding DNA: TGTGCCAGTAGTATTAAACAGATCACCAGCTCTAACTATGGCTACACCTTC.

The V and J genes are TRBV6-1 and TRBJ2-3; possibly TRBD1 for D (6 bases). The germline V gene has CDR1 MNHNS and CDR2 SASEGT. Trimming cost V 3 bases and J 1 base, with 11 bases left between them. The CDR3 has 15 residues. CDR3 sequence reads: CASSDRDTGTDTQYF. The CDR3 region has the DNA TGTGCCAGCAGTGACCGGGACACTGGCACAGATACGCAGTATTTT.

This chain joins TRBV10-2 and TRBJ2-1, with D possibly being TRBD2 (6 bases). Germline V gene data show CDR1 as WSHSY and CDR2 as SAAADI. The ends were cut back, 5 bases at V and 12 bases at J, with 17 bases in the middle. The CDR3 extends over 13 amino acids. CDR3 sequence (DNA): TGCGCCAGCAGTCTGGATCGCCTCGGGGGGCAGTTCTTC. This encodes CASSLDRLGGQFF.

This chain joins TRBV19 and TRBJ1-1; 7 bases are a match to TRBD1. Germline V gene sequence: CDR1 LNHDA, CDR2 SQIVND (reference sequence). CDR3 size: 16 residues. Trimming took 2 bases from V and 2 from J; bases not matched to a gene: 8. CDR3 nucleotides: TGTGCCAGTAGTATACCGCCGGGACAGAGTAACACTGAAGCTTTCTTT. Amino acid sequence: CASSIPPGQSNTEAFF.